Shown below are 5 T cell receptor beta chains from a single sample sequenced in a study of T cells after yellow fever vaccination. From the 5' RACE reads, TCRdb called clonotypes with MiXCR, one entry per CDR3 protein. The sample includes a few hundred thousand distinct CDR3 sequences, roughly 8.7% seen only once; the top ten take 15% to 20%. Specimen: PBMCs, collected on the day of the first yellow fever vaccination. The receptors were sampled from a man aged 18 to 29 who received the YFV17D yellow fever vaccine.

Only a few counts were recorded for this clonotype. The chain employs TRBV5-1 and TRBJ1-6; 10 bases agree with TRBD1. The CDR3 totals 17 residues. The germline V gene has CDR1 SGHRS and CDR2 YFSETQ. Trimming removed 0 bases from V and 5 bases from J; junction bases left unmatched: 5. In nucleotides, the CDR3 is TGCGCCAGCAGCTTGGGACAGGGGGCAGGAAATAATTCACCCCTCCACTTT. Its translation is CASSLGQGAGNNSPLHF.

The gene calls are TRBV7-2 and TRBJ2-3; TRBD2 is a possible D gene (5 bases). The CDR3 totals 15 residues. Germline V gene sequence: CDR1 SGHTA, CDR2 FQGNSA. V lost 5 bases and J 0 bases, leaving 12 bases between the germline ends. The CDR3 region is CASSPLRTSTDTQYF. CDR3 DNA: TGTGCCAGCAGCCCCCTCAGGACTAGCACAGATACGCAGTATTTT.

This sequence joins TRBV11-2 and TRBJ2-3; D unresolved. Per the germline V gene, CDR1 is SGHAT and CDR2 is FQNNGV. The CDR3 runs to 13 residues. V lost 7 bases to trimming and J lost 0 bases, with 8 bases between them. The CDR3 reads CASTSPSTDTQYF. The CDR3 DNA reads as TGTGCCAGCACCTCCCCTAGCACAGATACGCAGTATTTT.

This clonotype has just a few counts. The J gene is TRBJ2-5, the V gene TRBV12-3 or TRBV12-4, with TRBD2 matching over 8 bases. V was clipped by 9 bases and J by 9 bases; unmatched bases: 21. This CDR3 is built from 16 residues. As DNA, the CDR3 is TGTGCCAGTAGACCAACCGGGCGGGGGGACTCGGTGTCCCAGTACTTC. Translating it yields CASRPTGRGDSVSQYF.

This clonotype has only a few counts. V is TRBV5-5 and J is TRBJ1-5, with D possibly being TRBD1 (5 bases). V lost 4 bases to trimming and J lost 3 bases, with 11 bases between them. Germline loops: CDR1 SGHKS, CDR2 YYEKEE (reference sequence). The CDR3 length is 14 residues. The CDR3 nucleotides are TGTGCCAGCAGCCGACGGGGCACCAATCAGCCCCAGCATTTT. Translation gives CASSRRGTNQPQHF.